The 21 T cell receptor beta chains given below trace back to one sample, sequenced in a study of control samples from healthy donors and cancer patients. Sequencing used immunoSEQ multiplex PCR; TCRdb keeps in-frame clones, though not all of them. Among 150,000 or so clones listed, roughly 94% were seen once. Sequencing was done on a sample of blood. The receptors were sampled from a middle-aged man in good health.

This chain joins TRBV2 and TRBJ1-6; tentative D call: TRBD1 (5 bases). Trimming left V 2 bases short and J 6 bases short, with 11 bases between. The germline CDR1 and CDR2 sequences are SNHLY and FYNNEI. CDR3 size: 15 residues. For the CDR3, the DNA is TGTGCCAGCAGTGAACAGGGTTTTGGTAATTCACCCCTCCACTTT. Amino acids: CASSEQGFGNSPLHF.

This chain links TRBV3-1 (or the pseudogene TRBV3-2) with TRBJ2-3, with D possibly called TRBD1 or TRBD2 (7 bases each). This CDR3 has 16 amino acids. The germline V gene encodes CDR1 LGHDT and CDR2 YNNKEL (reference sequence). V shed 1 base and J shed 3 bases, with 14 bases lying between them. Here the CDR3 reads CASSQVSGGQTDTQYF. The DNA for the CDR3 is TGTGCCAGCAGCCAAGTGTCGGGGGGACAGACAGATACGCAGTATTTT.

The gene calls are TRBV5-1 and TRBJ2-3; TRBD1 is a possible D gene (6 bases). The CDR3 length is 16 residues. The germline V gene has CDR1 SGHRS and CDR2 YFSETQ. V dropped 0 bases and J dropped 6 bases, with 17 bases sitting between them. Written as DNA, the CDR3 is TGCGCCAGCAGCTTGGAGTCACCAGGAACAGGGGATACGCAGTATTTT. Encoded protein: CASSLESPGTGDTQYF.

V is TRBV28 and J is TRBJ1-1, with 7 nucleotides matching TRBD1. CDR3 size: 13 residues. Germline CDR1 MDHEN, CDR2 SYDVKM. The V and J ends lost 3 bases and 5 bases, in that order; junction bases with no gene match: 3. The CDR3 is CASSFDRDTEAFF. The CDR3 DNA sequence: TGTGCCAGCAGTTTTGACAGGGATACTGAAGCTTTCTTT.

The chain joins TRBV19 to TRBJ2-7; D gene uncertain. The CDR3 has 14 residues. Germline CDR1 and CDR2: LNHDA and SQIVND (reference sequence). The V end lost 5 bases, the J end lost 5 bases, and 16 bases lay between the germline ends. The chain's CDR3 is CASSFSGFANEQYF. The DNA of the CDR3 is TGTGCCAGTAGTTTTTCCGGGTTTGCCAACGAGCAGTACTTC.

The chain carries TRBV7-2 and TRBJ2-3; D might be TRBD2 (6 bases). V dropped 5 bases and J dropped 4 bases, with 16 bases sitting between them. The CDR3 has 15 amino acids. From germline, CDR1 is SGHTA and CDR2 FQGNSA. This CDR3 is CASSKRTGSADTQYF. The CDR3 DNA is TGTGCCAGCAGCAAAAGGACCGGGAGCGCAGATACGCAGTATTTT.

V gene TRBV3-1 (or the pseudogene TRBV3-2) combines with J gene TRBJ1-1; D remains unclear. The ends were cut back, 1 base at V and 7 bases at J, with 13 bases in the middle. Germline CDR1 and CDR2: LGHDT and YNNKEL (reference sequence). The CDR3 has 14 amino acids. The CDR3 nucleotides are TGTGCCAGCAGCCAAGGAACGGTCCGGGGTGAAGCTTTCTTT. The encoded protein is CASSQGTVRGEAFF.

V gene TRBV28 combines with J gene TRBJ2-4; 9 bases are shared with TRBD2. The CDR3 covers 17 residues. Germline V gives CDR1 MDHEN, CDR2 SYDVKM. The junction had 6 bases not matched to a gene; V was cut back by 0 bases and J by 3 bases. In DNA form, the CDR3 reads TGTGCCAGCAGTTTATGGGGCAGCGGGGGGTTCAAAAACATTCAGTACTTC. Residues: CASSLWGSGGFKNIQYF. Complete variable domain (other parts from reference TRBV28 and TRBJ2-4): DVKVTQSSRYLVKRTGEKVFLECVQDMDHENMFWYRQDPGLGLRLIYFSYDVKMKEKGDIPEGYSVSREKKERFSLILESASTNQTSMYLCASSLWGSGGFKNIQYFGAGTRLSVL.

The chain uses TRBV10-3 and TRBJ1-1, with D possibly matching TRBD1 (5 bases). Germline V gene lookup returns CDR1 ENHRY and CDR2 SYGVKD. V was trimmed by 4 bases and J by 10 bases, leaving 19 bases between them. This CDR3 has 14 amino acids. Here the CDR3 DNA reads TGTGCCATCAGTGGGGGGTCGGTCAAAGTTACAGCTTTCTTT. Its translation is CAISGGSVKVTAFF.

The chain combines TRBV5-6 with TRBJ1-1, with 7 bases identical to TRBD1. Germline values: CDR1 SGHDT, CDR2 YYEEEE. The V and J ends lost 4 bases and 1 base, in that order; junction bases with no gene match: 4. The CDR3 loop spans 14 amino acids. The CDR3 DNA is TGTGCCAGCAGCGCGGGACAGACGAACACTGAAGCTTTCTTT. Protein product: CASSAGQTNTEAFF. Drawing the rest from reference TRBV5-6 and TRBJ1-1, the complete variable domain is DAGVTQSPTHLIKTRGQQVTLRCSPKSGHDTVSWYQQALGQGPQFIFQYYEEEERQRGNFPDRFSGHQFPNYSSELNVNALLLGDSALYLCASSAGQTNTEAFFGQGTRLTVV.

The chain employs TRBV2 and TRBJ1-5; 7 nucleotides agree with TRBD1. The CDR3 sequence is 14 residues long. Germline values: CDR1 SNHLY, CDR2 FYNNEI. V lost 2 bases to trimming and J lost 2 bases; unmatched junction nucleotides: 0. The CDR3 DNA reads TGTGCCAGCAGTGAACAGGGGGGCAATCAGCCCCAGCATTTT. This translates into CASSEQGGNQPQHF.

The chain is built from TRBV2 and TRBJ1-1; 7 nucleotides agree with TRBD1. This CDR3 is 15 amino acids long. Trimming took 7 bases from V and 0 from J; bases not matched to a gene: 8. In germline, CDR1 is SNHLY, CDR2 FYNNEI. Here the CDR3 reads CASIRDSSLNTEAFF. The DNA of the CDR3 is TGTGCCAGCATTCGGGACAGCTCACTGAACACTGAAGCTTTCTTT.

Only a few counts were recorded for this clone. The chain carries TRBV4-3 and TRBJ2-6, with TRBD2 as a possible D gene (5 bases). Germline loops: CDR1 LGHNA, CDR2 YSLEER. This CDR3 comprises 18 residues. V was pared by 0 bases and J by 0 bases, with 12 bases between. The CDR3 nucleotides read TGCGCCAGCAGCCAAGAAGGAGAGGGCCGCTCTGGGGCCAACGTCCTGACTTTC. Translation gives CASSQEGEGRSGANVLTF.

The chain employs TRBV9 and TRBJ1-2; 8 positions agree with TRBD1. The V and J ends lost 4 bases and 3 bases, in that order; junction bases with no gene match: 8. CDR3 length: 15 amino acids. CDR1 and CDR2 (germline): SGDLS, YYNGEE. The CDR3 region is CASSPVDRVDYGYTF. CDR3 coding DNA: TGTGCCAGCAGCCCCGTGGACAGGGTTGACTATGGCTACACCTTC.

The chain employs TRBV7-9 and TRBJ2-3, with 11 bases identical to TRBD2. The CDR3 has 16 amino acids. Germline trimming cut 2 bases from V and 0 bases from J; bases unmatched to any gene: 1. Germline CDR1 reads SEHNR; CDR2 reads FQNEAQ (reference sequence). CDR3 nucleotides: TGTGCCAGCAGCTTAACTAGCGGGGGAAGCACAGATACGCAGTATTTT. Its translation is CASSLTSGGSTDTQYF.

This chain uses TRBV12-2 with TRBJ1-2. TRBV12-2 is deemed a pseudogene. The CDR3 length is 14 residues. The CDR3 nucleotides read TGTGCAAGTCGCTTAGGGAGCCAGCACTATGGCTACACCTTC. Protein sequence: CASRLGSQHYGYTF.

This clone was recorded only once. This sequence joins TRBV6-5 and TRBJ2-3; a possible D gene is TRBD2 (6 bases). V shed 8 bases and J shed 2 bases, with 14 bases lying between them. This CDR3 has 14 residues. The germline CDR1 and CDR2 sequences are MNHEY and SVGAGI. The CDR3 DNA reads TGTGCCAGCGCCCCGGGACTTCTCACAGATACGCAGTATTTT. It translates to CASAPGLLTDTQYF.

The CDR3 loop reads CAWEGRIGTRYGYTF. The DNA of the CDR3 is TGTGCCTGGGAGGGTAGGATTGGCACGCGGTATGGCTACACCTTC. This chain links TRBV30 with TRBJ1-2; D ambiguous. CDR3 length: 15 amino acids. Germline V gives CDR1 GTSNPN, CDR2 SVGIG (reference sequence). The V end was cut by 5 bases, the J end by 5 bases, with 21 bases between.

This clone was seen once. CDR3 nucleotide sequence: TGTGCCAGTAGCCCTGCGGGCGTGGGGGACTATGGCTACACCTTC. Amino acid sequence: CASSPAGVGDYGYTF. The chain combines TRBV19 with TRBJ1-2, with TRBD1 as a possible D gene (5 bases). V was clipped by 6 bases and J by 3 bases, with 17 bases between them. The CDR3 has 15 amino acids. The V gene's germline CDR1 is LNHDA and CDR2 SQIVND (reference sequence).

This clone was seen once. This sequence joins TRBV5-4 and TRBJ1-2; D is possibly TRBD1 (5 bases). The CDR3 is 13 residues long. Germline V gene data show CDR1 as SGHNT and CDR2 as YYREEE (reference sequence). The V end lost 4 bases, the J end lost 4 bases, and 11 bases lay between the germline ends. The DNA of the CDR3 is TGTGCCAGCAGCGGGCCGACAGCCTATGGCTACACCTTC. It codes for CASSGPTAYGYTF.

The gene calls are TRBV6-6 and TRBJ1-5, with D hard to call. V gave up 2 bases and J gave up 0 bases, with 8 bases separating them. The germline gives CDR1 MNHNY, CDR2 SVGAGI (reference sequence). The CDR3 runs to 15 residues. The CDR3 DNA follows: TGTGCCAGCAGTTACGCGGTCCATAGCAATCAGCCCCAGCATTTT. As protein: CASSYAVHSNQPQHF.